The 10 T cell receptor beta chains in this list originate from one sample, sequenced in a study of Tregs in tolerant kidney transplant recipients. The protocol was immunoSEQ multiplex PCR, while the TCRdb copy is restricted to in-frame clones and leaves out a portion. The sample gives hundreds of thousands of clones, about 86% of which show up once; about 0.68% is in the top ten. The sequencing sample was made of CD4+ T cells from blood. Receptor source: a human donor in good health.

The genes are TRBV25-1 and TRBJ2-2; 14 bases align to TRBD2. The germline V gene has CDR1 MGHDK and CDR2 SYGVNS. CDR3 size: 15 residues. After removal of 4 bases from V and 5 bases from J, the junction contained 0 bases not matched to a gene. The CDR3 protein is CASSGLAGGTGELFF. In DNA, the CDR3 is TGTGCCAGCAGTGGACTAGCGGGAGGGACCGGGGAGCTGTTTTTT.

The CDR3 sequence is CATSRSDRTNEKLFF. The CDR3 DNA follows: TGTGCCACCAGCAGATCGGACAGAACTAATGAAAAACTGTTTTTT. This chain connects TRBV15 to TRBJ1-4; a possible D gene is TRBD1 (6 bases). Germline assignment: CDR1 LNHNV and CDR2 YYDKDF (reference sequence). CDR3 size: 15 residues. V was clipped by 2 bases and J by 1 base, with 8 bases between them.

DNA for the CDR3: TGTGCCAGCAGCTTTCCGCGTCTGGGTGAGCGGGGAGTGACAGATACGCAGTATTTT. Translating it yields CASSFPRLGERGVTDTQYF. The chain combines TRBV7-9 with TRBJ2-3; TRBD2 matches 7 bases. Germline V gene data show CDR1 as SEHNR and CDR2 as FQNEAQ (reference sequence). The CDR3 length is 19 residues. The trim removed 3 bases at V and 3 bases at J, leaving 18 bases unmatched. The full variable domain, completed using reference TRBV7-9 and TRBJ2-3, is DTGVSQNPRHKITKRGQNVTFRCDPISEHNRLYWYRQTLGQGPEFLTYFQNEAQLEKSRLLSDRFSAERPKGSFSTLEIQRTEQGDSAMYLCASSFPRLGERGVTDTQYFGPGTRLTVL.

The rearrangement links TRBV4-1 to TRBJ2-5, with a possible D match to TRBD2 (6 bases). The V and J ends lost 4 bases and 3 bases respectively, with 15 bases between them. The CDR3 has 15 residues. The germline CDR1 and CDR2 sequences are MGHRA and YSYEKL. The CDR3 sequence is CASSLSGTSKETQYF. CDR3 bases: TGCGCCAGCAGCCTTTCCGGGACTTCCAAAGAGACCCAGTACTTC.

The chain recombines TRBV6-5 with TRBJ2-6; 7 nucleotides agree with TRBD1. The germline gives CDR1 MNHEY, CDR2 SVGAGI. Trimming removed 5 bases from V and 2 bases from J; junction bases left unmatched: 3. The CDR3 length is 15 residues. CDR3 in amino acids: CASSPQGAGANVLTF. For the CDR3, the DNA is TGTGCCAGCAGTCCGCAGGGGGCTGGGGCCAACGTCCTGACTTTC.

The chain joins TRBV4-1 to TRBJ2-7, with 11 bases that match TRBD2. Losses at the gene ends were 0 bases for V and 2 bases for J; bases not matched to a gene: 9. Germline lookup yields CDR1 MGHRA and CDR2 YSYEKL. The CDR3 has 18 residues. CDR3: CASSQDWILAGVPYEQYF. The CDR3, as DNA: TGCGCCAGCAGCCAAGATTGGATACTAGCGGGGGTCCCCTACGAGCAGTACTTC.

The sample holds one count of this clone. Written as DNA, the CDR3 is TGTGCCAGTAGTATTCGGGACAGGGGGCAAAGTAACACTGAAGCTTTCTTT. It codes for CASSIRDRGQSNTEAFF. This sequence joins TRBV19 and TRBJ1-1; 12 bases align to TRBD1. Unmatched junction bases numbered 7, after V lost 3 bases and J lost 2 bases. The CDR3 is 17 residues long. Germline CDR1 is LNHDA and CDR2 is SQIVND (reference sequence).

The chain links TRBV4-1 to TRBJ2-3, with D perhaps TRBD1 (5 bases). The CDR3 extends over 16 amino acids. The germline V and J ends were trimmed by 2 bases and 1 base, with 13 bases remaining between them. Germline assignment: CDR1 MGHRA and CDR2 YSYEKL. CDR3 coding DNA: TGCGCCAGCAGCCAAAACAGGTTACAAGGCACAGATACGCAGTATTTT. Its protein is CASSQNRLQGTDTQYF.

The sample holds one count of this clone. The rearrangement uses TRBV18 and TRBJ1-3; 7 nucleotides line up with TRBD1. This CDR3 is built from 16 residues. V was pared by 4 bases and J by 0 bases, with 6 bases of the junction left unmatched. CDR1 and CDR2 from the germline V gene are KGHSH and LQKENI. CDR3 sequence (DNA): TGTGCCAGCTCACGAACAGGGGACCTCTCTGGAAACACCATATATTTT. It is translated as CASSRTGDLSGNTIYF.

The chain joins TRBV5-7 to TRBJ2-7, with TRBD2 matching over 9 bases. TRBV5-7 is recorded as an ORF, its role being uncertain. The CDR3 length is 17 residues. With 2 bases clipped from V and 2 bases from J, the junction kept 11 bases outside the gene matches. The CDR3 reads CASSFLKTSGHPYEQYF. The CDR3 DNA reads as TGTGCCAGCAGCTTCCTCAAGACTAGCGGACATCCCTACGAGCAGTACTTC.